This TCR beta chain was sequenced during a study of T cells in Graves' hyperthyroidism and ophthalmopathy. Looking at the study overall: Staff took peripheral blood when the initial diagnosis was made, before any treatment began.

Of note for this clonotype: What it binds is unknown.

No ophthalmopathy progression within 18 months constituted stable Graves' hyperthyroidism. Diagnosis of hyperthyroidism was new in patients aged 18 to 65, and its duration was under 2 months. Amplified regions were TCR beta CDR3 sequences from RNA transcripts. Carried out on the TCR CDR3, a first-round RT-PCR used the HTBI primer set. TCRdb used MiXCR to reprocess the multiplex PCR reads, holding one entry per CDR3 protein. The sample lists roughly 800,000 distinct CDR3 sequences; over 35% were seen once. The length of the CDR3 is 15 residues. With 5 bases removed from V and 1 base from J, the gap between germline ends came to 14 bases. Germline V gene sequence: CDR1 SGHTA, CDR2 FQGTGA. Findings and limits, study-wide: Model predictions of ophthalmopathy came a median around 6.5 months before onset.

The gene calls are TRBV7-3 and TRBJ1-1, with no clear D. The source material was blood. This clonotype was obtained from a man between 18 and 35 years old with Graves' hyperthyroidism. The CDR3 reads CASSPGVIGNTEAFF. DNA of the CDR3: TGTGCCAGCAGCCCCGGGGTGATCGGGAACACTGAAGCTTTCTTT.